This T cell receptor (beta chain) was sequenced during a study of metastatic and nonmetastatic thyroid tumors. As for the study in general: Comparison of repertoires was carried out across blood and tumor or nodule tissue from malignant and benign thyroid patients. Study-wide findings and caveats: For both blood and tumor, malignant thyroid tumors reportedly showed significantly higher TCR beta diversity than benign nodules did.

V shed 7 bases and J 6 bases; nucleotides not matched to a gene: 8. Looked up from germline, CDR1 is MDHEN and CDR2 is SYDVKM. The CDR3 extends over 13 amino acids. All patients reached thyroid surgery having received no treatment beforehand. This clone was seen more than once but under ten times. What it recognizes is unknown. Original processing methods: A classifier of distant metastasis in papillary thyroid cancer was built from CDR3 differences (across clinicopathological groups). From the PCR reads, TCRdb re-called clones with MiXCR. The V and J calls here are based on TCRdb, not the publication. The repertoire has more than 9,500 clones, under 35% of them found once; the top ten carry over 15%.

The source material was tumor tissue. The clonotype comes from a female donor with papillary thyroid cancer or a benign thyroid nodule (not recorded which). Some clones in this sample may be carry-over from other donors' samples. The V and J genes are TRBV28 and TRBJ1-1, with TRBD1 identical over 7 bases. CDR3 sequence (DNA): TGTGCCAGCAAACCACAGGGGCGAGCTGAAGCTTTCTTT. Encoded protein: CASKPQGRAEAFF.